The next 17 T cell receptor beta chains were all read from a single sample in a study of blood T cell repertoires in COVID-19. Assay used: immunoSEQ multiplex PCR; TCRdb lists only in-frame clones, some missing. Among about 220,000 clones, 80% to 85% were seen once, and the ten largest hold about 6.6%. The specimen sequenced was PBMCs or T cells enriched from blood (not recorded which). These receptors were obtained from a woman in her 40s who had recovered from COVID-19.

The count of this clone is one. This chain links TRBV7-6 with TRBJ2-1; 8 nucleotides line up with TRBD2. The CDR3 length is 17 residues. After removal of 4 bases from V and 0 bases from J, the junction contained 8 bases not matched to a gene. CDR1 and CDR2 from the germline V gene are SGHVS and FNYEAQ. CDR3 residues: CASSSISGSNSYNEQFF. CDR3 DNA sequence: TGTGCCAGCAGCTCAATAAGCGGGAGCAACTCCTACAATGAGCAGTTCTTC. Full variable domain (missing parts from reference TRBV7-6 and TRBJ2-1): GAGVSQSPRYKVTKRGQDVALRCDPISGHVSLYWYRQALGQGPEFLTYFNYEAQQDKSGLPNDRFSAERPEGSISTLTIQRTEQRDSAMYRCASSSISGSNSYNEQFFGPGTRLTVL.

The chain employs TRBV9 and TRBJ1-2; 9 nucleotides line up with TRBD1. The germline V gene encodes CDR1 SGDLS and CDR2 YYNGEE. With 4 bases clipped from V and 5 bases from J, the junction kept 9 bases outside the gene matches. This CDR3 is built from 15 residues. The CDR3 region has the DNA TGTGCCAGCAGCCCAGGACAGGGGATTGGGTATGGCTACACCTTC. As protein: CASSPGQGIGYGYTF.

The table lists this clone with a count of one. The chain uses TRBV3-1 (or the pseudogene TRBV3-2) and TRBJ2-5; D is unclear. Germline assignment: CDR1 LGHDT and CDR2 YNNKEL (reference sequence). Trimming stripped 4 bases from V and 5 bases from J, with 8 bases between. The CDR3 consists of 12 residues. The CDR3 loop reads CASSRQAETQYF. CDR3 DNA: TGTGCCAGCAGCCGGCAGGCGGAGACCCAGTACTTC.

This clone occurred once. CDR3 nucleotides: TGTGCCAGCAGCCCCAAGACAGGGGGCTTGGAGCCCCAGCATTTT. Its protein product is CASSPKTGGLEPQHF. The chain recombines TRBV2 with TRBJ1-5; TRBD1 aligns across 10 bases. Germline V gene sequence: CDR1 SNHLY, CDR2 FYNNEI. J gave up 8 bases and V 6 bases, and 10 bases lay outside the gene matches. This CDR3 contains 15 residues. Together with reference TRBV2 and TRBJ1-5, the CDR3 gives the full variable domain: EPEVTQTPSHQVTQMGQEVILRCVPISNHLYFYWYRQILGQKVEFLVSFYNNEISEKSEIFDDQFSVERPDGSNFTLKIRSTKLEDSAMYFCASSPKTGGLEPQHFGDGTRLSIL.

This clone was observed once. This sequence joins TRBV16 and TRBJ2-5, with D unclear. Between the trimmed V and J ends, which lost 0 bases and 1 base, there was a span of 9 bases. The CDR3 contains 15 residues. CDR1 and CDR2 from the germline V gene are KGHSY and FQNENV. The CDR3 DNA reads as TGTGCCAGCAGCCAATCCTTCCGAGGCCAAGAGACCCAGTACTTC. It is translated as CASSQSFRGQETQYF.

This clone has just a few counts. Other DNA sequences in this sample translate to the same CDR3. The chain uses TRBV5-1 and TRBJ2-3; D may be TRBD2 (5 bases). V was clipped by 0 bases and J by 1 base, with 9 bases between them. The CDR3 loop spans 15 amino acids. Per germline, CDR1 SGHRS and CDR2 YFSETQ. The CDR3 DNA sequence: TGCGCCAGCAGCTTGGAGGGAGATGGCACAGATACGCAGTATTTT. Translating it yields CASSLEGDGTDTQYF.

CDR3 sequence (DNA): TGTGCCAGCTCACCCACGGGGTTCTCCCCCACGCAGTATTTT. Translated, it gives CASSPTGFSPTQYF. The rearrangement uses TRBV18 and TRBJ2-3, with D possibly TRBD2 on 5 matching bases. The germline V and J ends were trimmed by 3 bases and 9 bases, with 16 bases remaining between them. The CDR3 extends over 14 amino acids. The V gene's germline CDR1 is KGHSH and CDR2 LQKENI.

V gene TRBV3-1 (or the pseudogene TRBV3-2) combines with J gene TRBJ2-3; no firm D call. The CDR3 length is 14 residues. Trimming took 4 bases from V and 0 from J, leaving 8 bases between them. Germline lookup yields CDR1 LGHDT and CDR2 YNNKEL (reference sequence). The CDR3 loop reads CASSLLGSTDTQYF. CDR3 nucleotide sequence: TGTGCCAGCAGCCTTCTCGGTAGCACAGATACGCAGTATTTT.

The rearrangement joins TRBV28 to TRBJ1-5, with 12 bases identical to TRBD1. Looked up from germline, CDR1 is MDHEN and CDR2 is SYDVKM. The CDR3 has 20 residues. V lost 7 bases, J lost 1 base, and 17 bases stayed unmatched. CDR3 protein: CASNPYSRDRGRGSNQPQHF. The CDR3 nucleotides read TGTGCCAGCAATCCGTACAGCCGGGACAGGGGGCGCGGGAGCAATCAGCCCCAGCATTTT.

The chain uses TRBV5-4 and TRBJ1-2, with TRBD1 matching over 10 bases. The CDR3 contains 15 residues. CDR1 is SGHNT and CDR2 is YYREEE in the germline V gene (reference sequence). After removal of 3 bases from V and 5 bases from J, the junction contained 7 bases not matched to a gene. CDR3 sequence (DNA): TGTGCCAGCAGCTCCTCCGGGACAGGGGCATATGGCTACACCTTC. It yields the protein CASSSSGTGAYGYTF.

This clone was detected only once. V gene TRBV5-1 combines with J gene TRBJ2-1, with 9 bases lining up with TRBD1. Germline CDR1 is SGHRS and CDR2 is YFSETQ. With V trimmed by 3 bases and J by 7 bases, 5 bases remained unmatched. There are 14 residues in the CDR3. CDR3 sequence (DNA): TGCGCCAGCAGCTGGGACAGGGAGGGGAATGAGCAGTTCTTC. Residues: CASSWDREGNEQFF.

This chain uses TRBV5-1 with TRBJ2-7, with 11 nucleotides matching TRBD2. Germline assignment: CDR1 SGHRS and CDR2 YFSETQ. The CDR3 contains 16 residues. The J segment lost 5 bases and the V segment lost 5 bases, leaving 12 bases of the junction unmatched. As DNA, the CDR3 is TGCGCCAGCAGGCCTACTACTAGCGGGAGCCTCCACGAGCAGTACTTC. It encodes CASRPTTSGSLHEQYF. Drawing the rest from reference TRBV5-1 and TRBJ2-7, the complete variable domain is KAGVTQTPRYLIKTRGQQVTLSCSPISGHRSVSWYQQTPGQGLQFLFEYFSETQRNKGNFPGRFSGRQFSNSRSEMNVSTLELGDSALYLCASRPTTSGSLHEQYFGPGTRLTVT.

This chain's CDR3 is CASSLTPGDTQYF. The CDR3 bases are TGTGCCAGCAGCTTAACCCCAGGTGATACGCAGTATTTT. The chain joins TRBV7-9 to TRBJ2-3; D ambiguous. The length of the CDR3 is 13 residues. In germline, CDR1 is SEHNR, CDR2 FQNEAQ (reference sequence). The V gene lost 2 bases and the J gene lost 6 bases, with 9 bases spanning the gap.

This chain links TRBV24-1 with TRBJ2-1, with TRBD2 matching 9 bases. CDR1 and CDR2 from the germline V gene are KGHDR and SFDVKD. Trimming took 9 bases from V and 8 from J; bases not matched to a gene: 4. The CDR3 runs 12 residues. CDR3 coding DNA: TGTGCCACCGGGGGACTAGCAGATGAGCAGTTCTTC. As protein: CATGGLADEQFF.

This chain joins TRBV18 and TRBJ1-2, with 7 bases matching TRBD1. This CDR3 contains 15 residues. The germline CDR1 and CDR2 sequences are KGHSH and LQKENI. The trim removed 3 bases at V and 2 bases at J, leaving 6 bases unmatched. The CDR3 spells CASSPLQGENYGYTF. The CDR3 region has the DNA TGTGCCAGCTCACCGTTGCAGGGGGAGAACTATGGCTACACCTTC.

The chain is built from TRBV28 and TRBJ1-2, with 8 bases lining up with TRBD1. The CDR3 length is 16 residues. CDR1 MDHEN and CDR2 SYDVKM come from the germline V gene. V lost 4 bases to trimming and J lost 4 bases; unmatched junction nucleotides: 11. The CDR3 spells CASSSGTGGRGYGYTF. CDR3 sequence (DNA): TGTGCCAGCAGTTCCGGGACAGGAGGTCGCGGCTATGGCTACACCTTC.

This clone was observed once. The rearrangement uses TRBV19 and TRBJ1-1; no firm D call. The CDR3 has 11 residues. V gave up 10 bases and J gave up 3 bases, with 9 bases separating them. In germline, CDR1 is LNHDA, CDR2 SQIVND (reference sequence). Here the CDR3 DNA reads TGTGCCACCTCTTCAGACACTGAAGCTTTCTTT. Protein sequence: CATSSDTEAFF.